This T cell receptor beta chain was captured in a study of cytomegalovirus exposure and HLA in healthy donors. Study-wide findings and caveats: High sensitivity and specificity were reportedly achieved when the classifier diagnosed cytomegalovirus status.

This CDR3 is 17 amino acids long. Unmatched junction bases numbered 12, after V lost 5 bases and J lost 3 bases. Germline V gene sequence: CDR1 SGHDT, CDR2 YYEEEE. 60 Vbeta and 13 Jbeta primers were used in PCR. Here immunoSEQ multiplex PCR was the method, and the copy in TCRdb shows in-frame clones only, minus some. The sample holds 55,000 to 70,000 clones, around 61% seen once. For this clone: Its antigen is not known.

Sequenced input: PBMCs. This TCR was sampled from a woman in her fifties or sixties in good health and CMV-seronegative. The rearrangement links TRBV5-6 to TRBJ2-3, with TRBD2 matching 10 bases. This chain's CDR3 is CASRASGRGVRTDTQYF. The CDR3 DNA follows: TGTGCCAGCAGAGCTAGCGGGAGAGGGGTTCGGACAGATACGCAGTATTTT.